This TCR beta chain stems from a study of shared clonotypes between healthy human individuals. Study summary: Contributing individuals were two females and a few males aged 18 to 49. CD4 naive and CD4 memory each took three plates per donor, while CD8 naive took two and CD8 memory one.

It was CD45RO-negative cells, positively selected for CCR7, that made up naive CD8 cells, with terminally differentiated effector memory CD45RA+ cells excluded. As regards this clone: The antigen remains undetermined.

The data were produced by immunoSEQ multiplex PCR, yet TCRdb's version contains in-frame clones alone and is incomplete. The data contain about 2,200,000 clones, 85% to 95% of them singletons. Study observations and caveats: As a rule, naive subsets had a larger estimated richness than memory subsets. An expected dependence of interdonor clonotype sharing on sequencing depth was noted.

This TCR derives from a young man in good health. Some clones in this sample may be carry-over from other donors' samples. The specimen was naive CD8+ T cells from PBMCs.

CDR3 sequence (DNA): TGTGCCAGCACCAGGACAGCTAATCAGCCCCAGCATTTT. Translation gives CASTRTANQPQHF. The chain links TRBV6-1 to TRBJ1-5; a possible D gene is TRBD1 (6 bases). Germline V gene lookup returns CDR1 MNHNS and CDR2 SASEGT. CDR3 size: 13 residues. The ends were cut back, 7 bases at V and 4 bases at J, with 11 bases in the middle.